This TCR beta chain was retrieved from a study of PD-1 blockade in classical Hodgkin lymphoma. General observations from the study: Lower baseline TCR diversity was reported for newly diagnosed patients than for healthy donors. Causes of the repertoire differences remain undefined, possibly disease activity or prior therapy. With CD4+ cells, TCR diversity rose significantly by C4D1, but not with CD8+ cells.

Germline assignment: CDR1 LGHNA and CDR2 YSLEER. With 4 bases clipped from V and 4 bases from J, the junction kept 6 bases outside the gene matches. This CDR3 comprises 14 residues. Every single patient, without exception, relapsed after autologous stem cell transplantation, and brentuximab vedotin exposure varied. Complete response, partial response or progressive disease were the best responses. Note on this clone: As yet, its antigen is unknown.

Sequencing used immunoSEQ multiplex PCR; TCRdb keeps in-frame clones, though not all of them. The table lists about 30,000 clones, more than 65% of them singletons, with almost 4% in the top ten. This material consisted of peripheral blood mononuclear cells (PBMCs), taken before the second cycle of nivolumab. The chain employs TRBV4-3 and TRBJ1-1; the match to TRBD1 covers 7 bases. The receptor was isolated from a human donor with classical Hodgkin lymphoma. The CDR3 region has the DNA TGCGCCAGCAGCCTACGACAGGGCGGCACTGAAGCTTTCTTT. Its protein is CASSLRQGGTEAFF.